This T cell receptor beta chain stems from a study of shared clonotypes between healthy human individuals. Findings and limits, study-wide: Rarefaction gave evidence that sorted-subset sequencing remained incomplete despite large depth.

The V segment lost 4 bases and the J segment 9 bases; nucleotides outside the gene matches: 10. This CDR3 is 15 amino acids long. Germline V gene lookup returns CDR1 KGHSH and CDR2 LQKENI. This table comes from immunoSEQ multiplex PCR, and its TCRdb copy is limited to in-frame clones, with some not included. The data contain under 2.5 million clones, around 93% of them seen just once; the ten biggest clones take up 0.37%. About this clone itself: Antigen: not known.

The sample comprised naive CD4+ T cells from PBMCs. Subset in this sample: CD45RA+ positively selected. The gene calls are TRBV18 and TRBJ2-1; TRBD1 matches 9 bases. This sequence originates from a man younger than 35 in good health. Some clones in this sample may be carry-over from other donors' samples. CDR3 loop: CASSRRDRVDFEQFF. CDR3 bases: TGTGCCAGCTCACGCCGGGACAGGGTAGACTTTGAGCAGTTCTTC.